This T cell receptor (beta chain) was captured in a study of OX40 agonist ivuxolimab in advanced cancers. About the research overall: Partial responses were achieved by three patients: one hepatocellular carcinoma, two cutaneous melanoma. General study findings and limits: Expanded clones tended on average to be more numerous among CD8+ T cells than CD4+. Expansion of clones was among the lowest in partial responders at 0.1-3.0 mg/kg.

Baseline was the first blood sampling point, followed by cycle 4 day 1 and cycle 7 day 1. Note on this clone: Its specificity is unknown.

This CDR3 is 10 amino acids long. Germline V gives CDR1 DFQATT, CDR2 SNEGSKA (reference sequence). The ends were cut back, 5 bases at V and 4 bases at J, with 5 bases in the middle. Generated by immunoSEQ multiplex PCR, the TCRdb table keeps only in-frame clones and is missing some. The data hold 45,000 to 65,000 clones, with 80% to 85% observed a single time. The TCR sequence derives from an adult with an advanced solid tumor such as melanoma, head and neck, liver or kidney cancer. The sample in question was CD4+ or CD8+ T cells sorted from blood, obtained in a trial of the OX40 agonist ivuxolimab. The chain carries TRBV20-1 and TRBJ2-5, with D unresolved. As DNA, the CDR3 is TGCAGTGCTGGAAGAGAGACCCAGTACTTC. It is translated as CSAGRETQYF.